This TCR beta chain comes out of a study of molecular identifiers for immune sequencing clone quantification. TCRdb recomputed calls from the PCR reads with MiXCR, one row per CDR3 protein. The sample carries more than 550,000 distinct CDR3 sequences, about 25% recorded once. The CDR3 contains 16 residues. Per germline, CDR1 MNHEY and CDR2 SMNVEV (reference sequence). V lost 2 bases, J lost 4 bases, and 14 bases lay in between. This TCR derives from a human donor in good health. Some libraries in this study had Jurkat cell RNA spiked in. Sequences were obtained from naive CD8+ T cells from blood, with Jurkat cell RNA spiked in. Subset given: FACS-sorted CD8+CD4-CCR7+CD45RA+ naive T cells. The rearrangement uses TRBV27 and TRBJ2-2; D may be TRBD1 or TRBD2 (5 bases each). CDR3 region: CASSLGGPTFTGELFF. CDR3 DNA sequence: TGTGCCAGCAGTTTAGGGGGACCTACTTTCACCGGGGAGCTGTTTTTT.